This T cell receptor (beta chain) was recorded in a study of CD8 T cells in Susac syndrome. The authors reverse transcribed roughly 0.5 to 1 ug RNA with random hexamers. TCRdb reprocessed the immunoSEQ multiplex PCR reads via MiXCR and lists one record per CDR3 protein. The table has 180,000 or so distinct CDR3 sequences, around 95% seen once. In contrast to the negatively isolated CD8+ and CD4+ T cells, TEMRA cells were FACS-enriched. Deletions cut 4 bases from V and 2 bases from J, with 12 bases between. The germline gives CDR1 SGHNT, CDR2 YYREEE (reference sequence). The CDR3 runs to 14 residues. The origin of this receptor is a human donor in good health. The chain has TRBV5-4 and TRBJ1-1, with D possibly being TRBD1 (6 bases). Sequences were obtained from CD4+ T cells from PBMCs. This chain's CDR3 is CASSPRQDNTEAFF. Here the CDR3 DNA reads TGTGCCAGCAGCCCGCGACAGGATAACACTGAAGCTTTCTTT.